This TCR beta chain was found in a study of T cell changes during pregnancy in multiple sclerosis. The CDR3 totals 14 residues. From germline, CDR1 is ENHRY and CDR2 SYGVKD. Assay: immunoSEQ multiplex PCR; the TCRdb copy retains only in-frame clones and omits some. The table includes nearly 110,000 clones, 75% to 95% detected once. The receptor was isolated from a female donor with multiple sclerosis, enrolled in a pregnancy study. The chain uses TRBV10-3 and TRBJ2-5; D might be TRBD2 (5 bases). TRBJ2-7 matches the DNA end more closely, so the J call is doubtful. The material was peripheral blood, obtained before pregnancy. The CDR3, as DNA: TGTGCCATCAGCTGGACGGGGAGCTCCTACGAGCAGTACTTC. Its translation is CAISWTGSSYEQYF.